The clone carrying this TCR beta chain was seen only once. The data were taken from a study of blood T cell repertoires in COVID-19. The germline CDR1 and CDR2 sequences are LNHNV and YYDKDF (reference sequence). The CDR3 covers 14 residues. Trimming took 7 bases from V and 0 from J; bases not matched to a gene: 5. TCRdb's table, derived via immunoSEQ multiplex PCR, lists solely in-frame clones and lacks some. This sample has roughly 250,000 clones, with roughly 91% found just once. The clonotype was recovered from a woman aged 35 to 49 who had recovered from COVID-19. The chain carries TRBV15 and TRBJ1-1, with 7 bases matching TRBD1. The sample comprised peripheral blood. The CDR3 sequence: CATTRTGMNTEAFF. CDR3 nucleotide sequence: TGTGCCACCACCCGGACAGGCATGAACACTGAAGCTTTCTTT. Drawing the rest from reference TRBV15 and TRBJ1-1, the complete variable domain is DAMVIQNPRYQVTQFGKPVTLSCSQTLNHNVMYWYQQKSSQAPKLLFHYYDKDFNNEADTPDNFQSRRPNTSFCFLDIRSPGLGDTAMYLCATTRTGMNTEAFFGQGTRLTVV.